This T cell receptor beta chain was recorded in a study of early T cells in non-severe SARS-CoV-2 infection. Looking at the study overall: With bulk RNA from unsorted whole blood as input, sequencing yielded unpaired chains. Study-wide results and limits: Matching against VDJdb likely underestimated virus-specific expansions, favoring anti-spike CD8.

The CDR3 contains 13 residues. Trimming pared 6 bases from V and 1 base from J, leaving 7 bases between. The table lists this clonotype with a few counts. Antigen unknown. Individually, cDNA molecules had unique molecular identifiers attached to them. TCRdb itself ran the 5' RACE reads through MiXCR, one entry per CDR3 protein. The table includes some 120,000 distinct CDR3 sequences, approximately 15% detected once. The chain is built from TRBV12-3 or TRBV12-4 and TRBJ2-4; no reliable D call. The sample was whole blood. The TCR was taken from an adult who was a healthcare worker with PCR-confirmed SARS-CoV-2 infection or an uninfected control (not recorded which). As DNA, the CDR3 is TGTGCCAGCAGCCCGCTGGCCAAAAACATTCAGTACTTC. Amino acid sequence: CASSPLAKNIQYF.